Shown below are 22 T cell receptor beta chains from a single sample sequenced in a study of spatial heterogeneity in lung cancer. Time point: sample taken at primary tumor resection. TCRdb itself ran the 5' RACE reads through MiXCR, one entry per CDR3 protein. This table has under 300 distinct CDR3 sequences, under 25% appearing once. The specimen was normal lung tissue next to the tumor, collected at surgery. The receptors shown here come from a male donor with early-stage non-small cell lung cancer.

In this sample, this clonotype is hyperexpanded. The chain employs TRBV11-2 and TRBJ2-3; 7 bases line up with TRBD2. The V gene end was trimmed by 4 bases and the J gene end by 6 bases; junction bases not matched to a gene: 4. CDR3 size: 13 residues. The germline CDR1 and CDR2 sequences are SGHAT and FQNNGV. The chain's CDR3 is CASSSSRGDTQYF. The DNA for the CDR3 is TGTGCCAGCAGCTCTTCGCGGGGGGATACGCAGTATTTT.

This clonotype was detected a few times. The V gene is TRBV7-3, the J gene TRBJ2-2, with TRBD1 matching 11 bases. In germline, CDR1 is SGHTA, CDR2 FQGTGA. The CDR3 extends over 17 amino acids. Unmatched junction bases numbered 8, after V lost 5 bases and J lost 3 bases. The CDR3 sequence: CASSRTGGRWYTGELFF. The CDR3 DNA reads TGTGCCAGCAGCCGGACAGGGGGCCGTTGGTACACCGGGGAGCTGTTTTTT. Complete variable domain (other parts from reference TRBV7-3 and TRBJ2-2): GAGVSQTPSNKVTEKGKYVELRCDPISGHTALYWYRQSLGQGPEFLIYFQGTGAADDSGLPNDRFFAVRPEGSVSTLKIQRTERGDSAVYLCASSRTGGRWYTGELFFGEGSRLTVL.

The chain employs TRBV20-1 and TRBJ2-1, with unresolved D. Germline V CDR1 and CDR2: DFQATT, SNEGSKA (reference sequence). This CDR3 region has 10 residues. V was shortened by 3 bases and J by 7 bases, with 4 bases between the two germline ends. The chain's CDR3 is CSARKNEQFF. CDR3 in DNA: TGCAGTGCTAGGAAAAATGAGCAGTTCTTC.

This clonotype was found a few times. V is TRBV10-3 and J is TRBJ2-7; 9 bases are a match to TRBD2. Trimming took 2 bases from V and 3 from J; bases not matched to a gene: 5. The CDR3 covers 15 residues. Germline-derived CDR1 and CDR2 are ENHRY and SYGVKD. This chain's CDR3 is CAISEEGTSHYEQYF. The DNA for the CDR3 is TGTGCCATCAGTGAGGAGGGGACTAGCCACTACGAGCAGTACTTC.

This clonotype ranks as large. J is TRBJ1-1 and V is TRBV7-9; D might be TRBD1 (5 bases). CDR1 and CDR2 from the germline V gene are SEHNR and FQNEAQ (reference sequence). Between the trimmed V and J ends, which lost 10 bases and 0 bases, there was a span of 12 bases. This CDR3 has 13 residues. DNA for the CDR3: TGTGCCACCGGACCCAGGGTGAACACTGAAGCTTTCTTT. Translation gives CATGPRVNTEAFF.

The chain has TRBV2 and TRBJ2-5; 7 bases are shared with TRBD2. CDR1 is SNHLY and CDR2 is FYNNEI in the germline V gene. V was clipped by 6 bases and J by 5 bases; unmatched bases: 6. The CDR3 runs to 13 residues. The CDR3: CASSATRGETQYF. The CDR3 DNA reads as TGTGCCAGCAGCGCCACGCGGGGGGAGACCCAGTACTTC.

This clonotype is categorized as large. V usage is TRBV7-9 and J usage is TRBJ1-1; tentative D call: TRBD1 (6 bases). The CDR3 totals 14 residues. Germline loops: CDR1 SEHNR, CDR2 FQNEAQ (reference sequence). Trimming took off 5 bases at V and 5 bases at J, with 15 bases between the two ends. CDR3 DNA sequence: TGTGCCAGCAGCGCAACCGCAGGGGTTACTGAAGCTTTCTTT. This sequence encodes CASSATAGVTEAFF.

With respect to this clonotype: A much larger clone lies a single base off, so this may be a read error. The rearrangement uses TRBV7-2 and TRBJ2-7, with a tentative D call TRBD1 (6 bases). V gave up 6 bases and J gave up 6 bases, with 15 bases separating them. The germline CDR1 and CDR2 sequences are SGHTA and FQGNSA. The CDR3 contains 13 residues. CDR3 region: CASREAGESEQYF. CDR3 nucleotides: TGTGCCAGCAGGGAGGCAGGGGAGAGCGAGCAGTACTTC.

V gene TRBV4-1 combines with J gene TRBJ1-5, with D hard to call. CDR3 length: 13 residues. The V and J ends lost 0 bases and 5 bases respectively, with 5 bases between them. Germline assignment: CDR1 MGHRA and CDR2 YSYEKL. The CDR3 is CASSQERDQPQHF. As DNA, the CDR3 is TGCGCCAGCAGCCAAGAACGGGATCAGCCCCAGCATTTT.

This chain uses TRBV6-6 with TRBJ1-5; D might be TRBD1 (6 bases). Germline values: CDR1 MNHNY, CDR2 SVGAGI (reference sequence). The CDR3 runs 17 residues. Between the trimmed V and J ends, which lost 4 bases and 1 base, there was a span of 17 bases. Here the CDR3 reads CASSSSAQGRSNQPQHF. The CDR3 DNA sequence: TGTGCCAGCAGTTCTTCCGCACAGGGCAGGAGCAATCAGCCCCAGCATTTT.

In this sample, this clonotype is large. This chain connects TRBV7-2 to TRBJ2-6, with D maybe TRBD2 (7 bases). The CDR3 has 18 amino acids. Trimming removed 5 bases from V and 3 bases from J, with 20 bases in between. Germline V gene data show CDR1 as SGHTA and CDR2 as FQGNSA. For the CDR3, the DNA is TGTGCCAGCAGCCCCGGAGGGGGGGCAGGAGGTGGGGCCAACGTCCTGACTTTC. It yields the protein CASSPGGGAGGGANVLTF. Using reference TRBV7-2 and TRBJ2-6 for the parts outside the CDR3, the full variable domain is GAGVSQSPSNKVTEKGKDVELRCDPISGHTALYWYRQSLGQGLEFLIYFQGNSAPDKSGLPSDRFSAERTGGSVSTLTIQRTQQEDSAVYLCASSPGGGAGGGANVLTFGAGSRLTVL.

This clonotype is large within its sample. This chain joins TRBV5-1 and TRBJ2-7; 8 bases align to TRBD2. This CDR3 region has 15 residues. The junction had 9 bases not matched to a gene; V was cut back by 3 bases and J by 4 bases. CDR1 is SGHRS and CDR2 is YFSETQ in the germline V gene. CDR3 nucleotides: TGCGCCAGCAGCTCCCGGGAGGGGTCGTTGTACGAGCAGTACTTC. It translates to CASSSREGSLYEQYF.

The chain couples TRBV20-1 to TRBJ2-5; TRBD1 matches at 9 bases. From germline, CDR1 is DFQATT and CDR2 SNEGSKA (reference sequence). With 3 bases clipped from V and 4 bases from J, the junction kept 6 bases outside the gene matches. The CDR3 covers 14 residues. The CDR3 DNA reads as TGCAGTGCTAGCACAGGGGGCCGAGTAGAGACCCAGTACTTC. Translation gives CSASTGGRVETQYF.

The V call is TRBV12-3 or TRBV12-4, the J call TRBJ2-7; no definite D call. CDR3 length: 12 amino acids. Trimming cost V 2 bases and J 1 base, with 3 bases left between them. The CDR3: CASSLTSYEQYF. The DNA for the CDR3 is TGTGCCAGCAGTTTAACGTCCTACGAGCAGTACTTC.

Sample share makes this clonotype hyperexpanded. The chain links TRBV24-1 to TRBJ2-1; 11 bases agree with TRBD2. The trim removed 1 base at V and 0 bases at J, leaving 10 bases unmatched. CDR1 is KGHDR and CDR2 is SFDVKD in the germline V gene. This CDR3 comprises 20 residues. CDR3 coding DNA: TGTGCCACCAGTGATTTTACCGGGACTAGCGGAATTAGCTCCTACAATGAGCAGTTCTTC. Its protein is CATSDFTGTSGISSYNEQFF.

The chain is built from TRBV12-3 or TRBV12-4 and TRBJ2-1; D is perhaps TRBD2 (6 bases). Trimming cost V 7 bases and J 7 bases, with 14 bases left between them. The length of the CDR3 is 13 residues. Here the CDR3 DNA reads TGTGCCAGCACCCCCCGGGGGTTTAATGAGCAGTTCTTC. As protein: CASTPRGFNEQFF.

This clonotype ranks as medium-sized. The V gene is TRBV7-2, the J gene TRBJ2-7; tentative D call: TRBD1 (6 bases). Trimming pared 6 bases from V and 6 bases from J, leaving 15 bases between. CDR1 and CDR2 from the germline V gene are SGHTA and FQGNSA. CDR3 length: 13 residues. CDR3 loop: CASRGAGESEQYF. CDR3 DNA: TGTGCCAGCAGGGGGGCAGGGGAGAGCGAGCAGTACTTC.

This clonotype is hyperexpanded (1% or more) within its sample. The CDR3 region has the DNA TGTGCCAGCAGTTACGAGGGCAGGAGGGTCACAGATACGCAGTATTTT. Translation gives CASSYEGRRVTDTQYF. This sequence joins TRBV6-2 or TRBV6-3 and TRBJ2-3; TRBD2 is a possible D gene (6 bases). Deletions cut 2 bases from V and 2 bases from J, with 14 bases between. The CDR3 has 16 residues. CDR1 and CDR2 (germline): MNHEY, SVGEGT.

The V gene is TRBV5-4, the J gene TRBJ2-5; D not certain. Trimming removed 6 bases from V and 1 base from J, with 13 bases in between. Per the germline V gene, CDR1 is SGHNT and CDR2 is YYREEE (reference sequence). The CDR3 has 14 amino acids. The CDR3 loop is CASTSLAGQETQYF. For the CDR3, the DNA is TGTGCCAGCACCTCACTGGCTGGCCAAGAGACCCAGTACTTC. Looking up the rest from reference TRBV5-4 and TRBJ2-5 gives the full variable domain: ETGVTQSPTHLIKTRGQQVTLRCSSQSGHNTVSWYQQALGQGPQFIFQYYREEENGRGNFPPRFSGLQFPNYSSELNVNALELDDSALYLCASTSLAGQETQYFGPGTRLLVL.

CDR3 DNA: TGTGCCAGCAGTTTTCGCAGGGTTGGGAATGAGCAGTTCTTC. Its translation is CASSFRRVGNEQFF. The chain couples TRBV12-3 or TRBV12-4 to TRBJ2-1, with TRBD1 as a possible D gene (5 bases). V was shortened by 3 bases and J by 7 bases, with 13 bases between the two germline ends. The CDR3 is made up of 14 amino acids.

The chain employs TRBV6-6 and TRBJ2-3; D gene ambiguous. The CDR3 spans 12 residues. V gave up 7 bases and J gave up 3 bases, with 8 bases separating them. The germline gives CDR1 MNHNY, CDR2 SVGAGI (reference sequence). The CDR3 sequence: CASTKETDTQYF. CDR3 DNA: TGTGCCAGCACTAAAGAGACAGATACGCAGTATTTT.

This clonotype is judged hyperexpanded. V usage is TRBV7-3 and J usage is TRBJ1-1; 10 positions agree with TRBD1. Germline V gives CDR1 SGHTA, CDR2 FQGTGA. V gave up 5 bases and J gave up 3 bases; unmatched junction bases: 6. The CDR3 has 15 residues. CDR3 bases: TGTGCCAGCAGCCTGACAGGGGGCAAGGACACTGAAGCTTTCTTT. Amino acids: CASSLTGGKDTEAFF.